These T cell receptor beta chains were read from a single sample in a study of human T cells and chemical hapten exposure. TCRdb re-called the RACE reads with MiXCR, one entry per CDR3 protein. The table shows roughly 100,000 distinct CDR3 sequences, with nearly 35% occurring only once. The sample was whole blood, taken in connection with sensitization to the hapten diphenylcyclopropenone (DPC). The receptor set was obtained from a man aged 35-49 years with alopecia areata. Some clones in this sample may be carry-over from other donors' samples. The CDR3 runs from the conserved cysteine through the conserved F or W. A D gene is named only where the DNA matches it firmly. Expanded clones are given a class, and other clones once, few, many or no size at all.

TRBV4-2,TRBJ1-4,TRBD1,NA,CASSQTGTGVEKLFF,TGTGCCAGCAGCCAAACCGGGACAGGGGTTGAAAAACTGTTTTTT
TRBV20-1,TRBJ1-5,TRBD1,few,CSATTGANQPQHF,TGCAGTGCTACGACAGGGGCCAATCAGCCCCAGCATTTT
TRBV12-3/TRBV12-4,TRBJ2-7,TRBD1,few,CASSSGQGRNEQYF,TGTGCCAGCAGTTCCGGACAGGGGAGGAACGAGCAGTACTTC
TRBV7-2,TRBJ2-3,NA,NA,CASSLNGNGIDTQYF,TGTGCCAGCAGCTTAAACGGTAACGGGATAGATACGCAGTATTTT
TRBV18,TRBJ1-2,TRBD1,few,CASSPARDRGYTF,TGTGCCAGCTCACCTGCCCGGGACAGGGGCTACACCTTC
TRBV20-1,TRBJ1-3,NA,few,CSAYAREGSSGNTIYF,TGCAGTGCTTACGCAAGGGAGGGCAGCTCTGGAAACACCATATATTTT
TRBV29-1,TRBJ2-7,NA,NA,CSVVLGDPNYEQYF,TGCAGCGTTGTGTTGGGCGACCCCAACTACGAGCAGTACTTC
TRBV24-1,TRBJ2-2,TRBD2,few,CATSDDGLAGGPNTGELFF,TGTGCCACCAGTGACGACGGACTAGCGGGAGGGCCGAACACCGGGGAGCTGTTTTTT
TRBV5-1,TRBJ2-1,TRBD2,NA,CASSSTSSNEQFF,TGCGCCAGCAGCTCGACTAGCTCCAATGAGCAGTTCTTC
TRBV6-5,TRBJ2-7,TRBD1,few,CASSRSRDRGNEQYF,TGTGCCAGCAGCCGATCCCGGGACAGGGGCAACGAGCAGTACTTC
TRBV29-1,TRBJ2-1,NA,NA,CSVVRSLLVSYNEQFF,TGCAGCGTAGTCAGGTCACTCCTAGTTTCCTACAATGAGCAGTTCTTC
TRBV20-1,TRBJ2-7,TRBD1,few,CSARGTGSTYEQYF,TGCAGTGCTAGAGGGACAGGAAGCACCTACGAGCAGTACTTC
TRBV7-2,TRBJ2-7,TRBD2,NA,CASSPNGLAGAYNEQYF,TGTGCCAGCAGCCCCAATGGACTAGCGGGAGCGTACAACGAGCAGTACTTC
TRBV7-6,TRBJ1-5,NA,NA,CASSFSLPAFSQPQHF,TGTGCCAGCAGCTTCAGTTTGCCGGCCTTTAGTCAGCCCCAGCATTTT
TRBV9,TRBJ2-4,TRBD1,NA,CASSVDLGGQGDIQYF,TGTGCCAGCAGCGTAGATTTGGGGGGACAGGGAGACATTCAGTACTTC
TRBV20-1,TRBJ2-5,TRBD1,NA,CSARPPRGRETQYF,TGCAGTGCTAGACCCCCTAGGGGGCGGGAGACCCAGTACTTC
TRBV27,TRBJ2-3,NA,NA,CASSFVGADTQYF,TGTGCCAGCAGTTTTGTGGGGGCAGATACGCAGTATTTT
TRBV29-1,TRBJ1-1,TRBD1,few,CSVGTGTWGTEAFF,TGCAGCGTCGGGACAGGGACATGGGGCACTGAAGCTTTCTTT
TRBV6-1,TRBJ2-3,NA,NA,CASSESVGRLADTQYF,TGTGCCAGCAGTGAAAGTGTAGGAAGGCTGGCGGATACGCAGTATTTT
TRBV29-1,TRBJ2-5,TRBD2,NA,CSVGGLAGGPSQETQYF,TGCAGCGTTGGAGGACTAGCGGGAGGGCCCTCCCAAGAGACCCAGTACTTC